One sample yielded the 5 T cell receptor beta chains listed below, sequenced in a study of T cells after yellow fever vaccination. MiXCR, run by TCRdb on the 5' RACE reads, gives a single entry per CDR3 protein. The data show just over 300,000 distinct CDR3 sequences, with around 4% seen just once and roughly a quarter held by the top ten. The sequencing here drew on PBMCs, taken on the day of the yellow fever booster vaccination. The receptor source for this set is a man aged 18 to 30 who received the YFV17D yellow fever vaccine.

V gene TRBV5-1 combines with J gene TRBJ2-3, with a possible D match to TRBD1 (6 bases). The germline CDR1 and CDR2 sequences are SGHRS and YFSETQ. This CDR3 contains 16 residues. V was pared by 0 bases and J by 6 bases, with 17 bases between. The CDR3 spells CASSLVSGRGMDTQYF. The CDR3 DNA reads TGCGCCAGCAGCTTGGTTAGTGGCAGGGGAATGGATACGCAGTATTTT.

V gene TRBV27 combines with J gene TRBJ2-1; 8 bases match TRBD2. The CDR3 runs 15 residues. Germline-derived CDR1 and CDR2 are MNHEY and SMNVEV (reference sequence). Trimming cost V 7 bases and J 0 bases; bases outside gene matches: 5. The chain's CDR3 is CASTSGPRSYNEQFF. CDR3 sequence (DNA): TGTGCCAGCACTAGCGGGCCCCGCTCCTACAATGAGCAGTTCTTC.

This clonotype turned up a few times. The chain joins TRBV3-1 to TRBJ2-3; D is tentatively TRBD1 or TRBD2 (6 bases each). The CDR3 sequence is 16 residues long. The V gene's germline CDR1 is LGHDT and CDR2 YNNKEL (reference sequence). Trimming took 1 base from V and 2 from J, leaving 13 bases between them. As DNA, the CDR3 is TGTGCCAGCAGCCAAGGGGGGCGGGGATTCACAGATACGCAGTATTTT. This gives the protein CASSQGGRGFTDTQYF.

J is TRBJ1-1 and V is TRBV4-1, with 9 bases lining up with TRBD1. V gave up 3 bases and J gave up 4 bases; unmatched junction bases: 21. From germline, CDR1 is MGHRA and CDR2 YSYEKL. The CDR3 is made up of 20 amino acids. The CDR3 reads CASSQLPLIDRGVSGTEAFF. The CDR3 DNA is TGCGCCAGCAGCCAGCTTCCTTTAATAGACAGGGGGGTCTCCGGCACTGAAGCTTTCTTT.

This clonotype was seen at least ten times. The rearrangement links TRBV5-1 to TRBJ1-2, with TRBD1 matching 8 bases. The CDR3 loop spans 15 amino acids. The ends lost 4 bases at V and 6 bases at J; junction bases unmatched: 11. Germline V gene data show CDR1 as SGHRS and CDR2 as YFSETQ. CDR3 residues: CASSPGQGRWDGYTF. CDR3 coding DNA: TGCGCCAGCAGCCCCGGACAGGGAAGGTGGGATGGCTACACCTTC.